Given below is one T cell receptor beta chain in context. The data belong to a study of blood T cell repertoires in COVID-19. Study summary: Acute and convalescent COVID-19 samples came from the United States, Italy and Spain. In each case, the material was cDNA or gDNA derived from T cells, B-cell-depleted T cells, or PBMCs.

Per the original data handling: From reference gene primer amplification, estimates of nucleated cell counts were derived. Using immunoSEQ multiplex PCR, the repertoire was profiled, and TCRdb retains in-frame clones only, with some absent. V, J and clone size reflect that table, while D and trimming were determined from the DNA. Here the sample spans about 140,000 clones, around 81% being singletons. This CDR3 has 14 residues. The germline V gene has CDR1 MNHEY and CDR2 SVGAGI. V lost 0 bases, J lost 10 bases, and 15 bases lay in between. All enrollees were roughly 18 to 95 years old and from some 24 US areas.

The clonotype was recovered from a woman in her thirties or forties who had recovered from COVID-19. The chain combines TRBV6-5 with TRBJ1-1; no clear D gene. The material sequenced was PBMCs or T cells enriched from blood (not recorded which). This chain's CDR3 is CASSYSSDHYSAFF. DNA for the CDR3: TGTGCCAGCAGTTACTCGAGCGACCACTATTCAGCTTTCTTT.